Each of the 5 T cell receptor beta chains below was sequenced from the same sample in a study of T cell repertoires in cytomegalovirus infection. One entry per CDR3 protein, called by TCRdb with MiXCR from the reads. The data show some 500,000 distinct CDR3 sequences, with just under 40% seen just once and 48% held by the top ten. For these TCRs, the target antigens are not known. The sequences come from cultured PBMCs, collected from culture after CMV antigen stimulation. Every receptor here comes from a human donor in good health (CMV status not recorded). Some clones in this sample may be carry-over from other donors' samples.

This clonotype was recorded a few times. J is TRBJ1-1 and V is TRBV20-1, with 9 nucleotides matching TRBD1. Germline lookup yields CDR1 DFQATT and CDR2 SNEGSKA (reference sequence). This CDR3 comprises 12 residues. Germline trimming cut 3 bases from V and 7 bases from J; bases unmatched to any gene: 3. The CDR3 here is CSARTGGNEAFF. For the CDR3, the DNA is TGCAGTGCTAGGACAGGGGGTAATGAAGCTTTCTTT.

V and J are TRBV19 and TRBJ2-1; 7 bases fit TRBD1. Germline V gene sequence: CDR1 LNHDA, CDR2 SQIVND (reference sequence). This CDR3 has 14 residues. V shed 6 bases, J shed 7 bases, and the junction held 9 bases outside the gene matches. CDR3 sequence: CASSDTGDWNEQFF. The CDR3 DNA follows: TGTGCCAGTAGCGATACAGGGGATTGGAATGAGCAGTTCTTC.

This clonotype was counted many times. The CDR3 DNA sequence: TGTGCCAGCAGCTTAGCGCCGGGACTAGCGTTCAATGAGCAGTTCTTC. It encodes CASSLAPGLAFNEQFF. The rearrangement links TRBV7-2 to TRBJ2-1, with 10 bases fitting TRBD2. After removal of 0 bases from V and 6 bases from J, the junction contained 5 bases not matched to a gene. There are 16 residues in the CDR3. The germline CDR1 and CDR2 sequences are SGHTA and FQGNSA.

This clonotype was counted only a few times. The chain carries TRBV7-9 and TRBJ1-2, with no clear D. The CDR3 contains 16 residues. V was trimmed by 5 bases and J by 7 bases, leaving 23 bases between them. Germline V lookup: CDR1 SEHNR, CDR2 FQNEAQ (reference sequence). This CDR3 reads CASSPGWFGERGGYTF. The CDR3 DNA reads TGTGCCAGCAGCCCTGGGTGGTTCGGGGAGCGTGGTGGCTACACCTTC.

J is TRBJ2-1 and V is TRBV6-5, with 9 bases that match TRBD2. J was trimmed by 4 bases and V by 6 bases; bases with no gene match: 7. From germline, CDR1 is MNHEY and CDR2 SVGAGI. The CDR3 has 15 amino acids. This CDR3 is CASRKEGLAYNEQFF. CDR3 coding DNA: TGTGCCAGCAGAAAAGAAGGACTAGCGTACAATGAGCAGTTCTTC.